This T cell receptor (beta chain) was identified in a study of blood T cell repertoires in COVID-19. Turning to the study itself: COVID-19 samples collected from the United States, Italy and Spain covered acute and convalescent phases.

A remark on this clone: Since no conserved phenylalanine or tryptophan closes the CDR3, a read error is the likely cause. The DNA is omitted, as the CDR3 cannot be located on it reliably, and the CDR3 follows TCRdb's listing.

Per the original methods: Reference gene primer amplification gave nucleated cell count estimates. Sequencing was performed with immunoSEQ multiplex PCR; in TCRdb, only in-frame clones are kept and a portion is missing. V and J calls and clone size are given by that table; D and trimming were obtained from the DNA. This table has 200,000 to 300,000 clones, around nine tenths appearing once. Looked up from germline, CDR1 is MDHEN and CDR2 is SYDVKM. The CDR3 spans 11 amino acids, including both terminal residues. Sequences were obtained from peripheral blood. The TCR originated in a woman aged 60-75 years with COVID-19, enrolled during active disease. The V gene is TRBV28, the J gene TRBJ2-7; the table's D call of TRBD1 was not tested on the DNA. This CDR3 reads CASSQLGTRVI.